This TCR beta chain was documented in a study of blood T cell repertoires in COVID-19. Data came from immunoSEQ multiplex PCR; TCRdb stores just in-frame clones and leaves some out. The sample holds about 130,000 clones, under 85% seen once. The CDR3 runs 14 residues. CDR1 is SGHTA, CDR2 FQGNSA, per germline. V gave up 1 base and J gave up 6 bases; unmatched junction bases: 4. J is TRBJ2-7 and V is TRBV7-2, with 9 bases fitting TRBD1. Sequencing was carried out using peripheral blood. This clonotype was sampled from a man aged 35-49 years with active or convalescent COVID-19. This CDR3 reads CASSLEQGAGEQYF. The CDR3 DNA sequence: TGTGCCAGCAGCTTAGAACAGGGGGCAGGCGAGCAGTACTTC. Filled out from reference TRBV7-2 and TRBJ2-7, the complete variable domain reads GAGVSQSPSNKVTEKGKDVELRCDPISGHTALYWYRQSLGQGLEFLIYFQGNSAPDKSGLPSDRFSAERTGGSVSTLTIQRTQQEDSAVYLCASSLEQGAGEQYFGPGTRLTVT.